Listed below are T cell receptor beta chains from one sample, sequenced in a study of CD8 T cells in ankylosing spondylitis. TCRdb itself ran the 5' RACE reads through MiXCR, one entry per CDR3 protein. In the table there are about 250,000 distinct CDR3 sequences, roughly 18% of which are singletons. Source material: blood, either unsorted or a sorted T cell fraction (not recorded which). These receptor sequences come from a male donor with ankylosing spondylitis or in good health (not recorded which). Both conserved end residues are part of each CDR3. D genes are given only for firm matches. For some rows the clone size is stated as once, few or many, or as a class when expanded; others skip it.

j_gene: TRBJ2-5
v_gene: TRBV10-3
d_gene: .
abundance: .
CDR3nt: TGTGCCATCAGCCCCCTAACGGGAGCAGGGGAGACCCAGTACTTC
CDR3aa: CAISPLTGAGETQYF

j_gene: TRBJ1-5
v_gene: TRBV27
d_gene: .
abundance: few
CDR3nt: TGTGCCAGCAGTGATATATTGGGGGCGAGCAATCAGCCCCAGCATTTT
CDR3aa: CASSDILGASNQPQHF

j_gene: TRBJ2-2
v_gene: TRBV6-5
d_gene: .
abundance: few
CDR3nt: TGTGCCAGCAGTTCCCAACCACTGAACACCGGGGAGCTGTTTTTT
CDR3aa: CASSSQPLNTGELFF

j_gene: TRBJ2-7
v_gene: TRBV7-6
d_gene: .
abundance: many
CDR3nt: TGTGCCAGCAGCCATGGAGGGATTTCCTACGAGCAGTACTTC
CDR3aa: CASSHGGISYEQYF

j_gene: TRBJ2-3
v_gene: TRBV12-3/TRBV12-4
d_gene: .
abundance: few
CDR3nt: TGTGCCAGCAGCGCGCAGTCTCCATTGGGAGATACGCAGTATTTT
CDR3aa: CASSAQSPLGDTQYF

j_gene: TRBJ2-3
v_gene: TRBV4-1
d_gene: .
abundance: .
CDR3nt: TGCGCCAGCAGCCAAGATTCCCCTAGCACAGATACGCAGTATTTT
CDR3aa: CASSQDSPSTDTQYF

j_gene: TRBJ2-1
v_gene: TRBV5-1
d_gene: .
abundance: .
CDR3nt: TGCGCCAGCAGCTTGGGGACACTCAACTACAATGAGCAGTTCTTC
CDR3aa: CASSLGTLNYNEQFF

j_gene: TRBJ2-5
v_gene: TRBV29-1
d_gene: TRBD1
abundance: many
CDR3nt: TGCAGCGTTGAAACCGCGAGACCGAGACTCGGGACAGCACAAGAGACCCAGTACTTC
CDR3aa: CSVETARPRLGTAQETQYF

j_gene: TRBJ2-3
v_gene: TRBV7-8
d_gene: TRBD2
abundance: .
CDR3nt: TGTGCCAGCAGCTTAGCGTACGAGCGGGAGGAGGTGGATACGCAGTATTTT
CDR3aa: CASSLAYEREEVDTQYF

j_gene: TRBJ2-3
v_gene: TRBV5-1
d_gene: TRBD1
abundance: many
CDR3nt: TGCGCCAGCAGCGGGGGACAGCCTCCTAGCACAGATACGCAGTATTTT
CDR3aa: CASSGGQPPSTDTQYF

j_gene: TRBJ2-2
v_gene: TRBV7-2
d_gene: TRBD2
abundance: few
CDR3nt: TGTGCCAGCAGCTTTTCAACAGCGGGAGATTCCGGGGAGCTGTTTTTT
CDR3aa: CASSFSTAGDSGELFF

j_gene: TRBJ2-1
v_gene: TRBV29-1
d_gene: TRBD2
abundance: many
CDR3nt: TGCAGCGTTGAAATAGCGGGATCCTACTCCACCTACAATGAGCAGTTCTTC
CDR3aa: CSVEIAGSYSTYNEQFF

j_gene: TRBJ2-6
v_gene: TRBV7-2
d_gene: .
abundance: .
CDR3nt: TGTGCCAGCAGCTTAGTAGTCATACTATCCGGGGCCAACGTCCTGACTTTC
CDR3aa: CASSLVVILSGANVLTF

j_gene: TRBJ2-5
v_gene: TRBV11-2
d_gene: TRBD2
abundance: .
CDR3nt: TGTGCCAGCAGCTTAGAAGCGGGAGTGTGGGAGACCCAGTACTTC
CDR3aa: CASSLEAGVWETQYF